These 2 T cell receptor beta chains share one sample of origin, sequenced in a study of beta chain features in type 1 diabetes. The entirety of the isolated RNA underwent reverse transcription, so expressed TCRB transcripts were sequenced. TCRdb's copy holds only in-frame clones and misses some; the assay was immunoSEQ multiplex PCR. The profile shows about 450,000 clones, about 10% of them singletons. The sample was naive CD4+ T cells from blood. These receptors were collected from a young woman in good health.

The chain joins TRBV5-1 to TRBJ2-1, with D uncertain. The CDR3 runs to 15 residues. V was cut by 3 bases and J by 0 bases, with 10 bases left in between. The V gene's germline CDR1 is SGHRS and CDR2 YFSETQ. The CDR3 nucleotides read TGCGCCAGCAGCTACTTGGCTAGCTCCTACAATGAGCAGTTCTTC. Its translation: CASSYLASSYNEQFF.

This clone was seen more than once but under ten times. The chain recombines TRBV11-2 with TRBJ2-5; D is perhaps TRBD1 or TRBD2 (5 bases each). V dropped 4 bases and J dropped 4 bases, with 10 bases sitting between them. From germline, CDR1 is SGHAT and CDR2 FQNNGV. The CDR3 totals 13 residues. Written as DNA, the CDR3 is TGTGCCAGCAGCTACGGGGCTAGAGAGACCCAGTACTTC. Translated, it gives CASSYGARETQYF.